The next 12 T cell receptor beta chains were all read from a single sample in a study of cytomegalovirus exposure and HLA in healthy donors listed by TCRdb under 2017. Library construction relied on the immunoSEQ multiplex PCR assay. Held by TCRdb, this immuneACCESS table contains in-frame sequences only and omits some clones. Under half of the omission traces to an unresolved V gene where checked; the cause of the rest is unknown. The sample includes about 56,000 clones, with 90% to 97% observed a single time. The ten most abundant clones make up more than 0.9% of the sample. Sequences were obtained from PBMCs. Source of these receptors: a woman under 30 in good health and CMV-seronegative.

The V and J genes are TRBV13 and TRBJ1-1; possible D gene TRBD1, 5 bases. The V gene's germline CDR1 is PRHDT and CDR2 FYEKMQ (reference sequence). CDR3 size: 14 residues. The germline V and J ends were trimmed by 3 bases and 4 bases, with 12 bases remaining between them. The CDR3: CASSFGGGGTEAFF. In nucleotides, the CDR3 is TGTGCCAGCAGCTTCGGGGGTGGGGGCACTGAAGCTTTCTTT.

The chain recombines TRBV2 with TRBJ2-7, with 7 nucleotides matching TRBD1. The CDR3 covers 14 residues. Germline CDR1 is SNHLY and CDR2 is FYNNEI. Germline trimming cut 6 bases from V and 2 bases from J; bases unmatched to any gene: 7. The CDR3 region is CASRDNRGPYEQYF. The DNA of the CDR3 is TGTGCCAGCAGGGATAACAGGGGCCCCTACGAGCAGTACTTC.

This clone appeared once. The V gene is TRBV18, the J gene TRBJ1-2; D uncertain. This CDR3 has 16 amino acids. V gave up 2 bases and J gave up 1 base, with 14 bases separating them. Germline loops: CDR1 KGHSH, CDR2 LQKENI. The CDR3 loop reads CASSPEAVTLNYGYTF. In DNA form, the CDR3 reads TGTGCCAGCTCACCAGAGGCAGTAACCCTTAACTATGGCTACACCTTC.

The chain employs TRBV27 and TRBJ1-5; the match to TRBD1 covers 7 bases. The CDR3 consists of 17 residues. Germline assignment: CDR1 MNHEY and CDR2 SMNVEV (reference sequence). The trim removed 4 bases at V and 1 base at J, leaving 10 bases unmatched. The CDR3 sequence: CASSSASGTVSNQPQHF. In DNA, the CDR3 is TGTGCCAGCAGTTCCGCCTCCGGGACAGTCAGCAATCAGCCCCAGCATTTT.

The V gene is TRBV7-2, the J gene TRBJ2-1, with 8 bases that match TRBD2. CDR3 length equals 15 residues. Germline V lookup: CDR1 SGHTA, CDR2 FQGNSA. The junction had 7 bases not matched to a gene; V was cut back by 0 bases and J by 9 bases. CDR3 in DNA: TGTGCCAGCAGCTTAGCGGGGGGACTAGTCGGTGAGCAGTTCTTC. Protein sequence: CASSLAGGLVGEQFF.

The chain is built from TRBV19 and TRBJ2-2; 9 bases map to TRBD2. Germline loops: CDR1 LNHDA, CDR2 SQIVND (reference sequence). CDR3 size: 16 residues. V gave up 3 bases and J gave up 2 bases; unmatched junction bases: 4. DNA for the CDR3: TGTGCCAGTAGTATGGGGCTAGCGGGAAACACCGGGGAGCTGTTTTTT. Protein: CASSMGLAGNTGELFF. Together with reference TRBV19 and TRBJ2-2, the CDR3 gives the full variable domain: DGGITQSPKYLFRKEGQNVTLSCEQNLNHDAMYWYRQDPGQGLRLIYYSQIVNDFQKGDIAEGYSVSREKKESFPLTVTSAQKNPTAFYLCASSMGLAGNTGELFFGEGSRLTVL.

The gene calls are TRBV7-9 and TRBJ2-1; D is unclear. Trimming stripped 1 base from V and 10 bases from J, with 14 bases between. The germline V gene encodes CDR1 SEHNR and CDR2 FQNEAQ (reference sequence). The length of the CDR3 is 14 residues. DNA for the CDR3: TGTGCCAGCAGCTTAGGAACCCAGACTCCGGAGCAGTTCTTC. This codes for CASSLGTQTPEQFF.

This sequence joins TRBV29-1 and TRBJ2-7; D possibly corresponds to TRBD2 (6 bases). This CDR3 has 14 amino acids. V lost 6 bases and J lost 3, with 18 bases in between. Germline V gene data show CDR1 as SQVTM and CDR2 as ANQGSEA. The CDR3 DNA sequence: TGCAGCGTCGGAGGGTCCCCTCCCTTCTACGAGCAGTACTTC. It translates to CSVGGSPPFYEQYF.

The chain carries TRBV6-1 and TRBJ2-7; D call uncertain. The CDR3 loop spans 13 amino acids. CDR1 MNHNS and CDR2 SASEGT come from the germline V gene. The ends were cut back, 8 bases at V and 7 bases at J, with 18 bases in the middle. CDR3 region: CASWQNPQLEQYF. The CDR3 region has the DNA TGTGCCAGCTGGCAGAACCCTCAATTAGAGCAGTACTTC.

This clone was counted between two and nine times. The rearrangement uses TRBV23-1 and TRBJ2-7, with 8 nucleotides matching TRBD1. TRBV23-1 is treated as an ORF (open reading frame) with a function not yet certain. Germline trimming cut 4 bases from V and 3 bases from J; bases unmatched to any gene: 14. CDR3 length: 17 residues. For the CDR3, the DNA is TGCGCCAGCAGTCCATATTCCCTCCCCACAGGGGGCTACGAGCAGTACTTC. It translates to CASSPYSLPTGGYEQYF.

The V gene is TRBV30, the J gene TRBJ2-2; 7 bases align to TRBD2. The CDR3 extends over 14 amino acids. From germline, CDR1 is GTSNPN and CDR2 SVGIG (reference sequence). Unmatched junction bases numbered 6, after V lost 1 base and J lost 7 bases. The CDR3: CAWSAAGVVGELFF. The CDR3 DNA is TGTGCCTGGAGTGCGGCGGGAGTGGTCGGGGAGCTGTTTTTT.

The gene calls are TRBV6-5 and TRBJ2-7; D call uncertain. Trimming pared 0 bases from V and 1 base from J, leaving 7 bases between. Germline CDR1 MNHEY, CDR2 SVGAGI. This CDR3 has 14 residues. The CDR3 loop is CASSYSTESYEQYF. The CDR3 DNA reads as TGTGCCAGCAGTTACTCGACTGAATCCTACGAGCAGTACTTC.